This is a list of T cell receptor beta chains from one sample in a study of CXCR3-negative and CXCR3-positive naive CD8 T cells. From its re-call of the 5' RACE reads, TCRdb lists each CDR3 protein once, without DNA. The sample has under 55,000 distinct CDR3 sequences; the top ten hold around a tenth. Material for sequencing was memory CD8+ T cells from blood. The receptors stem from a human donor in good health. Some clones in this sample may be carry-over from other donors' samples. The CDR3 runs from the conserved cysteine through the conserved F or W.

TRBV4-3	TRBJ2-7	CASSQDWLAGGEQYF
TRBV20-1	TRBJ1-1	CSARPTGSDTEAFF
TRBV6-5	TRBJ2-7	CASRATTPYEQYF
TRBV20-1	TRBJ2-1	CSAPRDYRNPYNEQFF
TRBV9	TRBJ2-6	CASSATTGSGANVLTF
TRBV12-3/TRBV12-4	TRBJ2-3	CASSFTSPYTDTQYF
TRBV28	TRBJ2-7	CASTEAQGTSYEQYF
TRBV29-1	TRBJ2-5	CSADGQETQYF
TRBV28	TRBJ1-1	CASSSEPWAVGLMNTEAFF
TRBV29-1	TRBJ2-5	CSVEVQQKETQYF
TRBV20-1	TRBJ2-7	CSARTGTAYEQYF
TRBV4-3	TRBJ1-4	CASSPRGETNEKLFF
TRBV12-3/TRBV12-4	TRBJ2-3	CASSFYPGGGRGGTDTQYF
TRBV2	TRBJ2-7	CASSEAPGGYEQYF
TRBV6-5	TRBJ2-1	CASSYKRETWDTRSSYNEQFF
TRBV6-4	TRBJ2-2	CASSDTTSGAGELFF
TRBV7-8	TRBJ1-1	CASSEPGPRLVTDTEAFF
TRBV7-3	TRBJ2-7	CASSSGVFDEQYF
TRBV7-3	TRBJ2-2	CASSPTHRQDANTGELFF
TRBV9	TRBJ2-5	CASSLHRGLETQYF
TRBV4-2	TRBJ2-2	CASSQEGRENTGELFF
TRBV28	TRBJ2-2	CASSLEAELFF